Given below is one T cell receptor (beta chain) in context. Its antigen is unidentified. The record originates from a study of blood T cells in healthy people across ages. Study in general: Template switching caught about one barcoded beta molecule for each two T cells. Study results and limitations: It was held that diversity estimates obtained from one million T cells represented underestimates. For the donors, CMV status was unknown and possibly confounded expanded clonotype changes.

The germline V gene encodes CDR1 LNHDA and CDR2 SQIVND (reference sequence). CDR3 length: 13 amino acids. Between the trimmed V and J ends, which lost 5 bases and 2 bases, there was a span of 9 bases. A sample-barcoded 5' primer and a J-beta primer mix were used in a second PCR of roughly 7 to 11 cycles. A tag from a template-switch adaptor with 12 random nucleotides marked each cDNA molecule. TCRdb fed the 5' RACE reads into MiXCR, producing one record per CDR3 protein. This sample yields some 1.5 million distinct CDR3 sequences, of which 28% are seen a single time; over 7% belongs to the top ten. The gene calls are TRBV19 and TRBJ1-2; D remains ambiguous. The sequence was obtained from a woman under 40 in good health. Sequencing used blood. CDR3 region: CASSSSWNYGYTF. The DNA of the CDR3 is TGTGCCAGTAGTTCTAGTTGGAACTATGGCTACACCTTC.